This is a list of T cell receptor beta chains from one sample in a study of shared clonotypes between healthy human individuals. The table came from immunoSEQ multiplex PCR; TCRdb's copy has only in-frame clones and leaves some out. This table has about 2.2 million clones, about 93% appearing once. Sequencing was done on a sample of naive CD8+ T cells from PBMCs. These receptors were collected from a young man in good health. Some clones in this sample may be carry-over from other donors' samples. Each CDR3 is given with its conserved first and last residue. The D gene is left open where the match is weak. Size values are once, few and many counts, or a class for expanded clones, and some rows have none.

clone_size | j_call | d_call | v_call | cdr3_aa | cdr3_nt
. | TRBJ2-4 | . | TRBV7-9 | CASSSLDRLGIQYF | TGTGCCAGCAGCTCCTTGGACCGCTTGGGGATTCAGTACTTC
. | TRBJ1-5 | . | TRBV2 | CASSASYRVRNQPQHF | TGTGCCAGCAGCGCCTCCTACAGGGTTCGCAATCAGCCCCAGCATTTT
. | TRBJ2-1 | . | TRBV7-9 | CASSLSGSDSYNEQFF | TGTGCCAGCAGCTTATCCGGGTCTGACTCCTACAATGAGCAGTTCTTC
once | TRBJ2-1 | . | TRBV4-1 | CASSQGRSERNEQFF | TGCGCCAGCAGCCAAGGGCGGTCTGAGAGGAATGAGCAGTTCTTC
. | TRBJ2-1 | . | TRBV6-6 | CATLGPFNEQFF | TGTGCCACCCTAGGTCCTTTCAATGAGCAGTTCTTC
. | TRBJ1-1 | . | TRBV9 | CASSVEGTLNTEAFF | TGTGCCAGCAGCGTAGAAGGGACATTGAACACTGAAGCTTTCTTT
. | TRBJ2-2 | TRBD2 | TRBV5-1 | CASSLEWTIMATSGNTGELFF | TGCGCCAGCAGCTTGGAATGGACGATTATGGCAACTAGCGGGAACACCGGGGAGCTGTTTTTT
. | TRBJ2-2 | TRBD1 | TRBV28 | CASSPRGTGDHTGELFF | TGTGCCAGCAGTCCTCGGGGGACAGGGGACCACACCGGGGAGCTGTTTTTT
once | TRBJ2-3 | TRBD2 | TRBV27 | CASSFRGRGSDTQYF | TGTGCCAGCAGTTTTCGCGGGAGGGGGTCAGATACGCAGTATTTT
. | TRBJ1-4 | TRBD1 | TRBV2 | CASRGPGTGWHEKLFF | TGTGCCAGCAGGGGTCCCGGGACAGGGTGGCATGAAAAACTGTTTTTT
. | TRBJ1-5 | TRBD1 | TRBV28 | CASSLGQGAQPQHF | TGTGCCAGCAGTTTGGGACAGGGGGCTCAGCCCCAGCATTTT
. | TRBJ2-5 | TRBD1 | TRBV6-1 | CASSEILDRVGPRETQYF | TGTGCCAGCAGTGAGATCCTCGACAGGGTGGGTCCGCGGGAGACCCAGTACTTC
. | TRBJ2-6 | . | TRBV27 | CASSWGSGANVLTF | TGTGCCAGCAGCTGGGGCTCTGGGGCCAACGTCCTGACTTTC
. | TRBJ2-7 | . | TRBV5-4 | CASSFREAYEQYF | TGTGCCAGCAGCTTCAGGGAGGCCTACGAGCAGTACTTC
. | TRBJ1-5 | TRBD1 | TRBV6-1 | CASSETGQGSQPQHF | TGTGCCAGCAGTGAAACGGGACAGGGTAGTCAGCCCCAGCATTTT
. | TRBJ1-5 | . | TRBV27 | CASSLGTLKPQHF | TGTGCCAGCAGTTTGGGGACCCTAAAGCCCCAGCATTTT
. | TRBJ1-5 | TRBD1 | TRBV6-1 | CASSTGGWQPQHF | TGTGCCAGCAGTACAGGGGGCTGGCAGCCCCAGCATTTT
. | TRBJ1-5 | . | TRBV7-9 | CASSPPGAGGEPQHF | TGTGCCAGCAGCCCCCCGGGTGCCGGAGGCGAGCCCCAGCATTTT
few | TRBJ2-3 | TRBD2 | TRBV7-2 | CASSTGIAGNTDTQYF | TGTGCCAGCAGCACAGGGATAGCGGGGAACACAGATACGCAGTATTTT
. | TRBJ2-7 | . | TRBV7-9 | CASSRDSLYEQYF | TGTGCCAGCAGCCGCGACAGCCTATACGAGCAGTACTTC
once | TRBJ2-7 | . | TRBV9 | CASSVGPGATYEQYF | TGTGCCAGCAGCGTAGGTCCAGGCGCCACCTACGAGCAGTACTTC
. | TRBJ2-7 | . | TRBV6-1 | CASSEIDGSSYEQYF | TGTGCCAGCAGTGAAATCGACGGGAGCTCCTACGAGCAGTACTTC
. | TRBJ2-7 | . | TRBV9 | CASSPNGGSLYEQYF | TGTGCCAGCAGCCCGAACGGGGGAAGCCTCTACGAGCAGTACTTC
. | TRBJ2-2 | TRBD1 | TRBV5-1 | CASRGGYNRGAPPGELFF | TGCGCCAGCAGAGGGGGATATAACAGGGGGGCGCCCCCCGGGGAGCTGTTTTTT